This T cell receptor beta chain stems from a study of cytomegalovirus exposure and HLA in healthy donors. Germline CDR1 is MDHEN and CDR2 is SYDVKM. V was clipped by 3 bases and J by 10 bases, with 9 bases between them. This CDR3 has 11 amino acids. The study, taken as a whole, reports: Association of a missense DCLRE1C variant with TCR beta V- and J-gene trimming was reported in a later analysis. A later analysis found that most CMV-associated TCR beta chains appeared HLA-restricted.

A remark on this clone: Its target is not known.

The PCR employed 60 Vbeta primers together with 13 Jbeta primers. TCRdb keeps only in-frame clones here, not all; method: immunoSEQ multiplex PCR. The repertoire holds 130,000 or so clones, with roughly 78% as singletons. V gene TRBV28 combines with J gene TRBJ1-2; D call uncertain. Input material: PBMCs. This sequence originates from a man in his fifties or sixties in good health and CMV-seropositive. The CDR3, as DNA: TGTGCCAGCAGTTTTGACAATTCCTACACCTTC. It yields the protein CASSFDNSYTF.